One sample yielded the 24 T cell receptor beta chains listed below, sequenced in a study of CD8 T cells in Susac syndrome. When the RNA was reverse transcribed, random hexamers were used with an input of 0.5 to 1 ug. TCRdb processed the immunoSEQ multiplex PCR reads anew with MiXCR; each CDR3 protein has one entry. The sample lists 200,000 to 250,000 distinct CDR3 sequences, nearly 97% occurring once. Source material: CD4+ T cells from PBMCs. The receptors here all came from a human donor with multiple sclerosis.

The V gene is TRBV19, the J gene TRBJ2-2, with 9 bases that match TRBD2. V lost 7 bases to trimming and J lost 1 base; unmatched junction nucleotides: 10. The CDR3 has 17 residues. CDR1 is LNHDA and CDR2 is SQIVND in the germline V gene (reference sequence). For the CDR3, the DNA is TGTGCCAGTATAATCAGCGGGAGGACGAGGAACACCGGGGAGCTGTTTTTT. Translating it yields CASIISGRTRNTGELFF.

The chain has TRBV10-3 and TRBJ2-5; 7 bases match TRBD1. CDR1 and CDR2 (germline): ENHRY, SYGVKD. Germline trimming cut 9 bases from V and 4 bases from J; bases unmatched to any gene: 8. The CDR3 is 13 amino acids. For the CDR3, the DNA is TGTGCCATACGACAGGGTGGGATAGAGACCCAGTACTTC. It specifies CAIRQGGIETQYF.

V and J are TRBV3-1 and TRBJ2-4; either TRBD1 or TRBD2 may fit D (5 bases each). The ends were cut back, 4 bases at V and 1 base at J, with 17 bases in the middle. Germline V CDR1 and CDR2: LGHDT, YNNKEL (reference sequence). The CDR3 has 17 amino acids. DNA of the CDR3: TGTGCCAGCAGCCTTCTTTGGGGACGGGGTGCCAAAAACATTCAGTACTTC. It specifies CASSLLWGRGAKNIQYF.

The chain uses TRBV20-1 and TRBJ1-6, with 7 bases matching TRBD1. Germline lookup yields CDR1 DFQATT and CDR2 SNEGSKA (reference sequence). Germline trimming cut 5 bases from V and 9 bases from J; bases unmatched to any gene: 13. The CDR3 sequence is 15 residues long. CDR3 in DNA: TGCAGTGCTCCCCCCGGGACAGCGACGAGTTCACCCCTCCACTTT. It is translated as CSAPPGTATSSPLHF.

The CDR3 loop is CAWTLRRSSRMNTEAFF. In DNA form, the CDR3 reads TGTGCCTGGACCCTAAGGAGGTCTTCCCGCATGAACACTGAAGCTTTCTTT. The rearrangement joins TRBV30 to TRBJ1-1; D unresolved. CDR1 and CDR2 (germline): GTSNPN, SVGIG (reference sequence). The CDR3 length is 17 residues. Between the trimmed V and J ends, which lost 4 bases and 0 bases, there was a span of 21 bases.

The rearrangement uses TRBV20-1 and TRBJ2-1, with D uncertain. Germline CDR1 is DFQATT and CDR2 is SNEGSKA (reference sequence). Trimming took 6 bases from V and 0 from J, leaving 12 bases between them. There are 14 residues in the CDR3. CDR3 residues: CSALPRGSYNEQFF. CDR3 nucleotides: TGCAGTGCCCTACCTAGAGGCTCCTACAATGAGCAGTTCTTC.

V is TRBV29-1 and J is TRBJ2-3; D is unresolved. Germline V gene sequence: CDR1 SQVTM, CDR2 ANQGSEA. CDR3 size: 15 residues. V gave up 3 bases and J gave up 1 base, with 14 bases separating them. The CDR3 spells CSVDSVRRGTDTQYF. The CDR3 region has the DNA TGCAGCGTTGATTCAGTACGCCGAGGCACAGATACGCAGTATTTT.

This chain uses TRBV7-9 with TRBJ1-2, with 10 nucleotides matching TRBD1. The CDR3 has 17 residues. Germline assignment: CDR1 SEHNR and CDR2 FQNEAQ (reference sequence). V dropped 5 bases and J dropped 4; count of bases not matched to a gene: 13. CDR3 DNA: TGTGCCAGCAGCCTCACCATAAGGGACAGGGGCACCTATGGCTACACCTTC. Translating it yields CASSLTIRDRGTYGYTF.

The chain carries TRBV20-1 and TRBJ2-7; 11 bases are shared with TRBD2. Per germline, CDR1 DFQATT and CDR2 SNEGSKA (reference sequence). The V segment lost 4 bases and the J segment 7 bases; nucleotides outside the gene matches: 12. The CDR3 runs to 15 residues. This chain's CDR3 is CSATPLAGGSGEQYF. The CDR3 DNA reads as TGCAGTGCTACCCCCCTAGCGGGAGGCTCGGGGGAGCAGTACTTC.

The chain uses TRBV10-3 and TRBJ2-2, with 7 bases aligning to TRBD2. V shed 7 bases and J 1 base; nucleotides not matched to a gene: 6. The CDR3 runs to 15 residues. Germline assignment: CDR1 ENHRY and CDR2 SYGVKD. Here the CDR3 reads CAINTGGENTGELFF. CDR3 bases: TGTGCCATCAACACTGGGGGGGAGAACACCGGGGAGCTGTTTTTT.

The chain links TRBV15 to TRBJ1-1; D is uncertain. Germline values: CDR1 LNHNV, CDR2 YYDKDF (reference sequence). The CDR3 covers 14 residues. Trimming cost V 1 base and J 1 base, with 7 bases left between them. CDR3 region: CATSRGSKNTEAFF. In nucleotides, the CDR3 is TGTGCCACCAGCAGAGGGTCAAAGAACACTGAAGCTTTCTTT.

J is TRBJ2-7 and V is TRBV28; D is uncertain. Germline values: CDR1 MDHEN, CDR2 SYDVKM. CDR3 length: 13 amino acids. With 11 bases removed from V and 2 bases from J, the gap between germline ends came to 16 bases. CDR3 nucleotide sequence: TGTGCCTGCTCTCGAGCCAGAGCCTACGAGCAGTACTTC. The encoded protein is CACSRARAYEQYF.

This chain joins TRBV5-1 and TRBJ2-5, with unresolved D. Germline V gives CDR1 SGHRS, CDR2 YFSETQ. V lost 0 bases, J lost 1 base, and 7 bases lay in between. The CDR3 consists of 14 residues. The CDR3 coding sequence is TGCGCCAGCAGCTTGGTTGGGTTCCAAGAGACCCAGTACTTC. Amino acid sequence: CASSLVGFQETQYF. Looking up the rest from reference TRBV5-1 and TRBJ2-5 gives the full variable domain: KAGVTQTPRYLIKTRGQQVTLSCSPISGHRSVSWYQQTPGQGLQFLFEYFSETQRNKGNFPGRFSGRQFSNSRSEMNVSTLELGDSALYLCASSLVGFQETQYFGPGTRLLVL.

V and J are TRBV4-1 and TRBJ2-7; the D is unclear. This CDR3 is 17 amino acids long. V was pared by 4 bases and J by 6 bases, with 25 bases between. CDR1 and CDR2 (germline): MGHRA, YSYEKL. The CDR3 is CASSPQPTRQVMSEQYF. CDR3 nucleotides: TGCGCCAGCAGCCCACAACCGACCCGGCAGGTTATGAGCGAGCAGTACTTC.

The sample holds one count of this clonotype. The chain couples TRBV27 to TRBJ2-7; no clear D gene. CDR1 and CDR2 from the germline V gene are MNHEY and SMNVEV (reference sequence). The CDR3 consists of 12 residues. V lost 3 bases to trimming and J lost 8 bases, with 11 bases between them. The CDR3: CASSLTPEQQYF. CDR3 sequence (DNA): TGTGCCAGCAGTTTGACACCGGAGCAGCAGTACTTC.

The chain uses TRBV19 and TRBJ2-1; D not certain. The CDR3 is made up of 12 amino acids. Trimming took off 3 bases at V and 10 bases at J, with 10 bases between the two ends. Germline CDR1 is LNHDA and CDR2 is SQIVND (reference sequence). The CDR3 spells CASSMDLGEQFF. The CDR3 DNA reads as TGTGCCAGTAGTATGGATTTGGGGGAGCAGTTCTTC.

This sequence joins TRBV30 and TRBJ2-1; D may be TRBD2 (6 bases). The CDR3 contains 14 residues. CDR1 and CDR2 from the germline V gene are GTSNPN and SVGIG (reference sequence). Trimming stripped 0 bases from V and 9 bases from J, with 15 bases between. This CDR3 is CAWSVLGLLGEQFF. The CDR3 nucleotides read TGTGCCTGGAGTGTACTGGGACTGCTTGGTGAGCAGTTCTTC.

The table lists this clonotype with a count of one. The CDR3 coding sequence is TGCAGCGTTGGAGGAGGAGCGGGAGGGCCGGGGGAGCAGTACTTC. The encoded protein is CSVGGGAGGPGEQYF. The V and J genes are TRBV29-1 and TRBJ2-7, with 10 bases fitting TRBD2. The CDR3 sequence is 15 residues long. Germline CDR1 reads SQVTM; CDR2 reads ANQGSEA. V lost 4 bases and J lost 7; bases outside the gene matches: 13.

This clonotype was seen only a few times. This rearrangement joins TRBV9 to TRBJ2-5, with TRBD2 matching over 10 bases. V lost 0 bases, J lost 5 bases, and 4 bases stayed unmatched. Germline CDR1 and CDR2: SGDLS and YYNGEE. The CDR3 has 15 amino acids. The CDR3 coding sequence is TGTGCCAGCAGCGTAGCTCTAGCGGGGGCGGAGACCCAGTACTTC. Translation: CASSVALAGAETQYF.

V usage is TRBV3-1 and J usage is TRBJ1-5; D unclear. Trimming cost V 1 base and J 11 bases, with 18 bases left between them. The germline V gene encodes CDR1 LGHDT and CDR2 YNNKEL (reference sequence). CDR3 length equals 15 residues. CDR3 sequence reads: CASSQGTTVARAQHF. In nucleotides, the CDR3 is TGTGCCAGCAGCCAAGGAACCACAGTGGCTCGGGCCCAGCATTTT.

The V gene is TRBV6-2 or TRBV6-3, the J gene TRBJ1-5; no clear D gene. The germline gives CDR1 MNHEY, CDR2 SVGEGT. This CDR3 region has 15 residues. Trimming cost V 2 bases and J 5 bases, with 13 bases left between them. For the CDR3, the DNA is TGTGCCAGCAGTTACGCTACAGCCTTTGATCAGCCCCAGCATTTT. This translates into CASSYATAFDQPQHF.

The rearrangement joins TRBV30 to TRBJ1-5; the match to TRBD1 covers 7 bases. The germline V gene has CDR1 GTSNPN and CDR2 SVGIG (reference sequence). The CDR3 spans 15 residues. The V and J ends lost 1 base and 5 bases, in that order; junction bases with no gene match: 8. This chain's CDR3 is CAWSAIGDRYQPQHF. The CDR3, as DNA: TGTGCCTGGAGTGCTATCGGGGACAGATATCAGCCCCAGCATTTT.

This clonotype has just one count. This sequence joins TRBV12-3 or TRBV12-4 and TRBJ2-7; the match to TRBD1 covers 9 bases. CDR3 length equals 16 residues. V trimming: 0 bases; J trimming: 3 bases; junction bases outside the gene matches: 6. This CDR3 reads CASSLATGTGLYEQYF. The CDR3 DNA is TGTGCCAGCAGTTTAGCTACCGGGACAGGGCTCTACGAGCAGTACTTC.

This clonotype occurred once. The rearrangement uses TRBV3-1 and TRBJ1-2; 10 positions agree with TRBD1. Per germline, CDR1 LGHDT and CDR2 YNNKEL (reference sequence). The CDR3 consists of 13 residues. Trimming took 5 bases from V and 10 from J; bases not matched to a gene: 7. The CDR3 region is CASSSGQGGTYTF. For the CDR3, the DNA is TGTGCCAGCAGCTCCGGACAGGGGGGAACCTACACCTTC.